What follows describes a single T cell receptor beta chain. Its matching antigen is unknown. This sample stems from a study of lymphopenia after photon versus proton radiotherapy. Findings of the study overall: After the lymphocyte nadir, photon-treated repertoires showed oligoclonal expansion, especially of CD8+ Temra cells.

TCRdb keeps only in-frame clones here, not all; method: immunoSEQ multiplex PCR. The sample includes about 39,000 clones, 92% of them seen just once. This CDR3 spans 15 amino acids. Trimming took 3 bases from V and 4 from J, leaving 16 bases between them. CDR1 and CDR2 (germline): MNHEY, SMNVEV (reference sequence). Source: peripheral blood, taken from a patient treated with photon-based radiotherapy. This sequence originates from a man aged 55 to 69 with cholangiocarcinoma. The gene calls are TRBV27 and TRBJ2-7; no reliable D call. The CDR3 DNA is TGTGCCAGCAGTTTTAGGTTCCTCGGTTCTTACGAGCAGTACTTC. Its protein is CASSFRFLGSYEQYF.